This T cell receptor beta chain was identified in a study of PD-1 blockade in classical Hodgkin lymphoma. V lost 4 bases to trimming and J lost 3 bases, with 14 bases between them. CDR3 length: 14 amino acids. CDR1 and CDR2 (germline): SGHNT, YYREEE (reference sequence). Sequenced by immunoSEQ multiplex PCR; TCRdb stores in-frame clones only, minus some. This table holds about 98,000 clones, roughly 92% found once. The patients all showed relapse after autologous stem cell transplantation, while their brentuximab vedotin exposure varied. This receptor was identified in a human donor with classical Hodgkin lymphoma. The sequenced sample was peripheral blood mononuclear cells (PBMCs), obtained at baseline. The chain couples TRBV5-4 to TRBJ2-7; no clear D. CDR3 sequence reads: CASSPTLGLYEQYF. For the CDR3, the DNA is TGTGCCAGCAGCCCCACGCTAGGGCTCTACGAGCAGTACTTC.